Included here is one T cell receptor beta chain sequence, with context. The antigen remains undetermined. CDR3 length equals 13 residues. The V gene lost 10 bases and the J gene lost 7 bases, with 17 bases spanning the gap. The germline V gene has CDR1 MNHGY and CDR2 SAAAGT. The sample belongs to a study of T cell repertoires in cytomegalovirus infection. Whole-study context: Public TCR beta signatures indicated both CMV infection and matching HLA type. Findings and limits, study-wide: Ex vivo, HLA-C-restricted CMV-specific TCR beta clonotypes prevailed over the rest of the response. Cumulated frequencies of public TCR beta families served to identify carriers of CMV plus the relevant HLA.

One entry per CDR3 protein, called by TCRdb with MiXCR from the reads. The sample holds around 170,000 distinct CDR3 sequences; approximately 15% are singletons and the top ten take 25% to 30%. Material: PBMCs. The sequence was obtained from a human donor in good health (CMV status not recorded). Some clones in this sample may be carry-over from other donors' samples. The chain links TRBV6-8 to TRBJ1-5; tentatively, D is TRBD1 (6 bases). The DNA of the CDR3 is TGTGCCACCAGAAACAGGGCTTACCAGCCCCAGCATTTT. It is translated as CATRNRAYQPQHF.